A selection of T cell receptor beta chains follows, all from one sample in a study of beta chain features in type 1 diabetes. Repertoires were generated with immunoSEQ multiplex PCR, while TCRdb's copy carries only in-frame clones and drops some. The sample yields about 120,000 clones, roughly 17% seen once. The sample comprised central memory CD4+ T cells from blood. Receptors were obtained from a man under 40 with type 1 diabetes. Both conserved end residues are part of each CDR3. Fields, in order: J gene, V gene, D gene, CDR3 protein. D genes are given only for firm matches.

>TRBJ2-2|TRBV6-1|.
CASRSGAGNTGELFF
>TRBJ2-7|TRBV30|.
CAWSSESYEQYF
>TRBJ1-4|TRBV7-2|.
CASRKNGGTTNEKLFF
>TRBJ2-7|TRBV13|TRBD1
CASSLTGLDEQYF
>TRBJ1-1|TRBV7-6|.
CASSPWTGETAFF
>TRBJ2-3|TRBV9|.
CASSVETGRADTQYF
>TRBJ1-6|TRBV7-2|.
CASSPPRGSNSPLHF
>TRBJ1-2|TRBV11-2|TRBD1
CASSQDRTYGYTF
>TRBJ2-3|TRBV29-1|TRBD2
CSVEKATSGGADTQYF
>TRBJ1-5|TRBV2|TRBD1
CASSATGESQPQHF
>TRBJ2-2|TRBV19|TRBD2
CASSKRLAGPSGTGELFF
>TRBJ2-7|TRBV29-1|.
CSVEVSAGSWEYF
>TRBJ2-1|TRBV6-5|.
CASSYGGYNNEQFF
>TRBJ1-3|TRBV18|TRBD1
CASSPLGTGGNTIYF
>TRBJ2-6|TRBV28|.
CASSLRAGRPASGANVLTF
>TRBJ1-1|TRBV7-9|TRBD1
CASSLQGVTEAFF
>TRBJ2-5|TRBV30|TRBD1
CAWRTTGASETQYF
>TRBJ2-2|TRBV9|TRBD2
CASSVSSGGYTGELFF
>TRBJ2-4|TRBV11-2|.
CASSLDSRGSSKNIQYF
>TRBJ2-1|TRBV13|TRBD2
CASSLGASGDGEQFF
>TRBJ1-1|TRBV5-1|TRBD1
CASSSQLGTGGFAEAFF
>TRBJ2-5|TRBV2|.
CASGTQETQYF
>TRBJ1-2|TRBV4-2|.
CASSQDLFSHYGYTF
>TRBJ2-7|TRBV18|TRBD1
CASSPTGTVSYEQYF
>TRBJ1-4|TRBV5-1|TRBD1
CASSSRQGTNEKLFF
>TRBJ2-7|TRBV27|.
CASSLLQGTDEQYF
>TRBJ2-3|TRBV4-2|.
CASSQVGGESTDTQYF
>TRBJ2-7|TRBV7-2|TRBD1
CASSFHDRDSYEQYF
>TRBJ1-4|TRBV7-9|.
CASSFLDEEKLFF
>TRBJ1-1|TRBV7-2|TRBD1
CASSTEGQRNTEAFF
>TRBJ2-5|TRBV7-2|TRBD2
CASSATSGGARETQYF
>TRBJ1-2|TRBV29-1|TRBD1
CSVATGEQMVASYGYTF
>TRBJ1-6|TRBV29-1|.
CSVEVGSALHF
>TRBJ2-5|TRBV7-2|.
CASSLPGKETQYF
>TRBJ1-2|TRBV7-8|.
CASSLVQDSYGYTF
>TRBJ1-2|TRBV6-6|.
CASSQGYMDGYTF
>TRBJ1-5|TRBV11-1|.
CASSGQSDQPQHF
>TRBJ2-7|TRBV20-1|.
CSASRDYEQYF
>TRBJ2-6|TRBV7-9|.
CASSNNRVGANVLTF
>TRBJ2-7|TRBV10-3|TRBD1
CAIRGTAAYEQYF
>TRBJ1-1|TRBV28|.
CASSRRNTEAFF
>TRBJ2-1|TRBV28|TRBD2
CASGSGGTHNEQFF
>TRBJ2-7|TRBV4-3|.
CASSTRPYEQYF
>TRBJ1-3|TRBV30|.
CAWSEAGHTIYF
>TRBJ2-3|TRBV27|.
CASSLAGPADTQYF
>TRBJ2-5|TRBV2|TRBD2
CASGGLAGPGETQYF
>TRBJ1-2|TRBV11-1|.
CASSLGDNYGYTF
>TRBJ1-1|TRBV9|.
CASSPRAMDTEAFF
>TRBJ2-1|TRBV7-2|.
CASSPTTSWDNEQFF